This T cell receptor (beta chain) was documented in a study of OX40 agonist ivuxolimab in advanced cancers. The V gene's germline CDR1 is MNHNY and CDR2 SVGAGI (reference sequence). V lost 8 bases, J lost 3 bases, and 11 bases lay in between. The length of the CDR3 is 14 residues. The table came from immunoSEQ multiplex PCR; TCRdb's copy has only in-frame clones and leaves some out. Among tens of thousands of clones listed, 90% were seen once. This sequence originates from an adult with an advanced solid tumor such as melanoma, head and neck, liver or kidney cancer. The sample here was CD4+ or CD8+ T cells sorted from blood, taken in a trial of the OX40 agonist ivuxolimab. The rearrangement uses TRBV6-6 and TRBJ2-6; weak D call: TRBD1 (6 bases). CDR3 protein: CASSGENGANVLTF. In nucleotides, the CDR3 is TGTGCCAGCTCAGGGGAAAATGGGGCCAACGTCCTGACTTTC.